What follows are 28 T cell receptor beta chains derived from one specimen sequenced in a study of shared clonotypes between healthy human individuals. The assay was immunoSEQ multiplex PCR, and TCRdb's table has in-frame clones only and misses some. The profile shows fewer than 2.5 million clones, approximately 93% of them singletons. Sample: naive CD4+ T cells from PBMCs. The subset was: CD45RA+ positively selected. The origin of the receptors is a young man in good health. Some clones in this sample may be carry-over from other donors' samples.

The chain is built from TRBV2 and TRBJ1-1; D perhaps matches TRBD1 (5 bases). The CDR3 loop spans 12 amino acids. With 3 bases removed from V and 10 bases from J, the gap between germline ends came to 12 bases. Looked up from germline, CDR1 is SNHLY and CDR2 is FYNNEI. CDR3 sequence (DNA): TGTGCCAGCAGTGATGACGGGGCGGCAGCTTTCTTT. The encoded protein is CASSDDGAAAFF.

The CDR3 DNA reads TGTGCCAGCAGCTTAGGTGTCAGCCTGAACACTGAAGCTTTCTTT. Amino acids: CASSLGVSLNTEAFF. V gene TRBV11-2 combines with J gene TRBJ1-1, with unresolved D. CDR1 and CDR2 from the germline V gene are SGHAT and FQNNGV. Between the trimmed V and J ends, which lost 1 base and 0 bases, there was a span of 9 bases. The CDR3 covers 15 residues.

The chain combines TRBV19 with TRBJ1-5; 7 nucleotides match TRBD1. Germline CDR1 and CDR2: LNHDA and SQIVND (reference sequence). This CDR3 region has 14 residues. Unmatched junction bases numbered 8, after V lost 7 bases and J lost 5 bases. The CDR3 DNA sequence: TGTGCCAGTACCACGACAGGGAGGGATCAGCCCCAGCATTTT. It encodes CASTTTGRDQPQHF.

V is TRBV7-3 and J is TRBJ2-3; D gene uncertain. The CDR3 contains 12 residues. The germline V gene has CDR1 SGHTA and CDR2 FQGTGA. The V gene lost 5 bases and the J gene lost 2 bases, with 5 bases spanning the gap. Written as DNA, the CDR3 is TGTGCCAGCAGCCAGCCCACAGATACGCAGTATTTT. Its protein product is CASSQPTDTQYF. The full variable domain, rest sourced from reference TRBV7-3 and TRBJ2-3, is GAGVSQTPSNKVTEKGKYVELRCDPISGHTALYWYRQSLGQGPEFLIYFQGTGAADDSGLPNDRFFAVRPEGSVSTLKIQRTERGDSAVYLCASSQPTDTQYFGPGTRLTVL.

CDR3 loop: CASSEELGLRRYF. CDR3 coding DNA: TGTGCCAGCAGTGAAGAACTGGGATTAAGGCGGTACTTC. V and J are TRBV6-1 and TRBJ2-7; no reliable D call. The V end lost 1 base, the J end lost 12 bases, and 16 bases lay between the germline ends. Germline V lookup: CDR1 MNHNS, CDR2 SASEGT. The CDR3 is made up of 13 amino acids.

The chain has TRBV7-9 and TRBJ1-3, with D unresolved. V gave up 2 bases and J gave up 4 bases, with 6 bases separating them. The CDR3 loop spans 13 amino acids. Germline values: CDR1 SEHNR, CDR2 FQNEAQ (reference sequence). CDR3 residues: CASSLPPGNTIYF. For the CDR3, the DNA is TGTGCCAGCAGCTTACCCCCCGGAAACACCATATATTTT.

CDR3 sequence: CASSPVRTVDQPQHF. As DNA, the CDR3 is TGTGCCAGCTCACCAGTGCGGACAGTTGATCAGCCCCAGCATTTT. V and J are TRBV18 and TRBJ1-5, with D possibly matching TRBD1 (6 bases). Germline assignment: CDR1 KGHSH and CDR2 LQKENI. The CDR3 runs 15 residues. Trimming removed 2 bases at V and 5 bases at J, with 13 bases between.

The J gene is TRBJ2-3, the V gene TRBV9, with a possible D match to TRBD1 (7 bases). Germline assignment: CDR1 SGDLS and CDR2 YYNGEE. The CDR3 contains 13 residues. Trimming stripped 4 bases from V and 11 bases from J, with 17 bases between. Written as DNA, the CDR3 is TGTGCCAGCAGCCTGGGAGGTAGGGACAGGCAGTATTTT. As protein: CASSLGGRDRQYF.

In its sample, this clone was seen a few times. V usage is TRBV7-9 and J usage is TRBJ1-5; 8 positions agree with TRBD1. The CDR3 extends over 15 amino acids. Germline CDR1 SEHNR, CDR2 FQNEAQ (reference sequence). Trimming at V came to 4 bases and at J to 1 base, leaving 3 bases not matched to a gene. CDR3 sequence: CASSSGGESNQPQHF. The DNA for the CDR3 is TGTGCCAGCAGCTCAGGGGGCGAGAGCAATCAGCCCCAGCATTTT.

V gene TRBV7-2 combines with J gene TRBJ1-4; tentative D call: TRBD1 (6 bases). CDR3 length: 17 residues. The germline CDR1 and CDR2 sequences are SGHTA and FQGNSA. Trimming left V 0 bases short and J 8 bases short, with 19 bases between. The CDR3 bases are TGTGCCAGCAGCTTAGCGAGTCTTGGCAGGGGTCGGGAAAAACTGTTTTTT. Amino acids: CASSLASLGRGREKLFF.

The gene calls are TRBV28 and TRBJ2-7; D unresolved. V lost 3 bases and J lost 4, with 10 bases in between. Looked up from germline, CDR1 is MDHEN and CDR2 is SYDVKM. This CDR3 is 13 amino acids long. The DNA for the CDR3 is TGTGCCAGCAGTTTGCAGGTTAGGTACGAGCAGTACTTC. This encodes CASSLQVRYEQYF.

This sequence joins TRBV25-1 and TRBJ1-1, with D possibly matching TRBD1 (5 bases). This CDR3 is built from 15 residues. V was trimmed by 3 bases and J by 4 bases, leaving 15 bases between them. Germline V gene data show CDR1 as MGHDK and CDR2 as SYGVNS. Here the CDR3 DNA reads TGTGCCAGCAGTGACGACAGCCGGGGAGGCACTGAAGCTTTCTTT. It specifies CASSDDSRGGTEAFF.

The V call is TRBV5-1, the J call TRBJ2-7; 10 nucleotides agree with TRBD2. The CDR3 length is 17 residues. Germline CDR1 SGHRS, CDR2 YFSETQ. V shed 4 bases, J shed 2 bases, and the junction held 12 bases outside the gene matches. CDR3 sequence reads: CASSHGVAGGFPYEQYF. CDR3 in DNA: TGCGCCAGCAGCCACGGGGTAGCGGGAGGATTCCCCTACGAGCAGTACTTC.

About this clone: The sample holds other DNA sequences that translate to the same CDR3. The rearrangement uses TRBV7-2 and TRBJ2-7; maybe TRBD1 (6 bases). Deletions cut 5 bases from V and 3 bases from J, with 8 bases between. The germline V gene has CDR1 SGHTA and CDR2 FQGNSA. CDR3 size: 12 residues. The CDR3 loop is CASSQQGYEQYF. For the CDR3, the DNA is TGTGCCAGCAGCCAACAGGGCTACGAGCAGTACTTC.

The rearrangement joins TRBV6-5 to TRBJ1-2; D perhaps matches TRBD1 (6 bases). The CDR3 is 13 residues long. The germline V and J ends were trimmed by 8 bases and 4 bases, with 14 bases remaining between them. Germline V gene sequence: CDR1 MNHEY, CDR2 SVGAGI. CDR3 nucleotides: TGTGCCAGCGCTCGTAAAGGGGGCTATGGCTACACCTTC. It codes for CASARKGGYGYTF.

V usage is TRBV7-2 and J usage is TRBJ2-4; no firm D call. Trimming cost V 2 bases and J 8 bases, with 7 bases left between them. Per germline, CDR1 SGHTA and CDR2 FQGNSA. This CDR3 region has 12 residues. The CDR3 coding sequence is TGTGCCAGCAGCTTATCCGGGTACATTCAGTACTTC. The encoded protein is CASSLSGYIQYF.

A note on this clone: This same CDR3 is encoded by further DNA sequences in the sample. J is TRBJ2-1 and V is TRBV4-1; D possibly corresponds to TRBD2 (5 bases). V shed 1 base and J shed 6 bases, with 10 bases lying between them. The CDR3 covers 14 residues. Germline CDR1 is MGHRA and CDR2 is YSYEKL. CDR3 nucleotide sequence: TGCGCCAGCAGCCAAGCGGGGTTAGGCAATGAGCAGTTCTTC. Translation gives CASSQAGLGNEQFF.

The V gene is TRBV5-1, the J gene TRBJ2-1; 11 nucleotides match TRBD2. After removal of 0 bases from V and 6 bases from J, the junction contained 2 bases not matched to a gene. Germline V gene sequence: CDR1 SGHRS, CDR2 YFSETQ. The CDR3 is made up of 15 amino acids. Here the CDR3 DNA reads TGCGCCAGCAGCTTGGCTGGGACTAGCGGCAATGAGCAGTTCTTC. It translates to CASSLAGTSGNEQFF.

This clone was observed a single time. This CDR3 is also generated by other DNA sequences in the sample. The DNA for the CDR3 is TGCGCCAGCAGCTTGGTAACTAGCGGTAGCACAGATACGCAGTATTTT. Translated, it gives CASSLVTSGSTDTQYF. The chain recombines TRBV5-1 with TRBJ2-3; 8 bases agree with TRBD2. Trimming removed 0 bases from V and 0 bases from J; junction bases left unmatched: 3. In germline, CDR1 is SGHRS, CDR2 YFSETQ. The CDR3 sequence is 16 residues long.

The gene calls are TRBV7-9 and TRBJ1-2; TRBD1 matches at 7 bases. The CDR3 consists of 13 residues. Germline CDR1 is SEHNR and CDR2 is FQNEAQ (reference sequence). The V segment lost 3 bases and the J segment 4 bases; nucleotides outside the gene matches: 2. This CDR3 reads CASSFGQAYGYTF. CDR3 coding DNA: TGTGCCAGCAGCTTTGGACAGGCCTATGGCTACACCTTC.

The genes are TRBV4-1 and TRBJ2-3; 9 bases map to TRBD1. The trim removed 6 bases at V and 3 bases at J, leaving 10 bases unmatched. The CDR3 is 16 amino acids. In germline, CDR1 is MGHRA, CDR2 YSYEKL. CDR3 protein: CASSLTPGTGTDTQYF. CDR3 nucleotides: TGCGCCAGCAGTTTGACCCCCGGGACAGGGACAGATACGCAGTATTTT.

The chain is built from TRBV20-1 and TRBJ1-2; D is unresolved. V lost 3 bases, J lost 2 bases, and 4 bases lay in between. CDR3 length equals 11 residues. CDR1 is DFQATT and CDR2 is SNEGSKA in the germline V gene (reference sequence). The CDR3 region has the DNA TGCAGTGCTAGCCGAAACTATGGCTACACCTTC. Residues: CSASRNYGYTF.

This sequence joins TRBV7-2 and TRBJ1-5, with TRBD1 as a possible D gene (6 bases). The CDR3 consists of 15 residues. Germline V gene sequence: CDR1 SGHTA, CDR2 FQGNSA. Trimming stripped 2 bases from V and 5 bases from J, with 13 bases between. CDR3 nucleotide sequence: TGTGCCAGCAGCTTAACAGGGCCCTGGGATCAGCCCCAGCATTTT. Its protein product is CASSLTGPWDQPQHF.

This rearrangement joins TRBV5-6 to TRBJ1-5; the D is unclear. The germline gives CDR1 SGHDT, CDR2 YYEEEE. The length of the CDR3 is 16 residues. Trimming stripped 1 base from V and 2 bases from J, with 13 bases between. The CDR3 sequence is CASSLSLSGGNQPQHF. The CDR3 DNA reads as TGTGCCAGCAGCTTGAGCTTGTCTGGCGGCAATCAGCCCCAGCATTTT.

This sequence joins TRBV5-1 and TRBJ2-7; D tentatively fits TRBD1 or TRBD2 (6 bases each). V was pared by 0 bases and J by 1 base, with 11 bases between. Germline V gene sequence: CDR1 SGHRS, CDR2 YFSETQ. CDR3 length: 15 amino acids. CDR3 in amino acids: CASSLEGGLSYEQYF. CDR3 bases: TGCGCCAGCAGCTTGGAAGGGGGGCTTTCCTACGAGCAGTACTTC.

The chain uses TRBV7-3 and TRBJ2-7; D perhaps matches TRBD1 (5 bases). In germline, CDR1 is SGHTA, CDR2 FQGTGA. This CDR3 has 14 amino acids. V was pared by 5 bases and J by 6 bases, with 17 bases between. The CDR3 sequence is CASSQAGSQGEQYF. The CDR3 nucleotides read TGTGCCAGCAGCCAGGCCGGGTCCCAGGGCGAGCAGTACTTC.

The chain joins TRBV6-6 to TRBJ2-2; 7 nucleotides agree with TRBD1. The CDR3 totals 15 residues. Trimming at V came to 7 bases and at J to 0 bases, leaving 5 bases not matched to a gene. Germline V CDR1 and CDR2: MNHNY, SVGAGI (reference sequence). The chain's CDR3 is CASNHRGPNTGELFF. CDR3 nucleotide sequence: TGTGCCAGCAACCACAGGGGCCCGAACACCGGGGAGCTGTTTTTT.

Of note for this clone: Within the sample, other DNA sequences also encode this same CDR3. The V and J genes are TRBV18 and TRBJ2-5; 7 nucleotides match TRBD1. CDR1 is KGHSH and CDR2 is LQKENI in the germline V gene. Germline trimming cut 3 bases from V and 1 base from J; bases unmatched to any gene: 2. The CDR3 covers 14 residues. CDR3: CASSPRTGQETQYF. The CDR3 nucleotides read TGTGCCAGCTCACCTCGGACAGGCCAAGAGACCCAGTACTTC.